This T cell receptor (beta chain) was captured by sequencing in a study of T cell responses to AZD1222 COVID-19 vaccine. This clone was observed a handful of times. Its antigen is unknown. The study, taken as a whole, reports: Reports say nearly half of spike-specific TCRs go after unmutated variant regions. Two AZD1222 administrations were followed by greater Spike-specific TCR breadth and depth. Researchers took repertoire samples only after the peak T cell response had come.

CDR1 is SGHTA, CDR2 FQGNSA, per germline. This CDR3 region has 16 residues. The V segment lost 3 bases and the J segment 0 bases; nucleotides outside the gene matches: 4. The method was immunoSEQ multiplex PCR; TCRdb's version includes in-frame clones alone and lacks a portion of them. The sample has around 100,000 clones, around nine tenths seen once; the top ten hold under 3%. This specimen consisted of peripheral blood, obtained 28 days after the second AZD1222 dose. The V and J genes are TRBV7-2 and TRBJ1-3; 8 bases are shared with TRBD1. The origin of this receptor is an adult who received the AZD1222 COVID-19 vaccine. CDR3 nucleotide sequence: TGTGCCAGCAGCTTCCGGACAGGGAGCTCTGGAAACACCATATATTTT. Protein: CASSFRTGSSGNTIYF. The full variable domain, in which reference TRBV7-2 and TRBJ1-3 provide the parts outside the CDR3, is GAGVSQSPSNKVTEKGKDVELRCDPISGHTALYWYRQSLGQGLEFLIYFQGNSAPDKSGLPSDRFSAERTGGSVSTLTIQRTQQEDSAVYLCASSFRTGSSGNTIYFGEGSWLTVV.